The 21 T cell receptor beta chains in this list originate from one sample, sequenced in a study of CD8+ T cells in alopecia areata. Scientists pooled cutaneous lymph node cells and sorted them on CD4, CD8alpha, NKG2D, NKG2ACE and other markers. Sequencing used cDNA as its template, made by extracting RNA and reverse transcribing it. Clones were sequenced by immunoSEQ multiplex PCR, and TCRdb holds only the in-frame ones, with some missing. The sample shows more than 250,000 clones, none of them appearing just once. Input material: CD4+ T cells sorted from a lymph node. The receptors here all came from a C3H/HeJ mouse with alopecia areata. These mice share the MHC haplotype H2-k.

This clone turned up a few times. These gene names are mouse names. With the read ending 4 residues before the CDR3 end, the germline J gene is used to fill in that end. Other DNA sequences within the sample encode an identical CDR3. V usage is TRBV5 and J usage is TRBJ2-5; D unclear. Trimming took off 2 bases at V and 0 bases at J, with 3 bases between the two ends. The CDR3 loop spans 13 amino acids. Germline loops: CDR1 LGHNA, CDR2 YNLKQL (reference sequence). The covered CDR3 bases are TGTGCCAGCAGCCAACTTAACCAAGAC. Translating gives CASSQLNQD. The whole CDR3 protein reads CASSQLNQDTQYF.

Remarks on this clone: Any gene name here is a mouse gene name. The covered CDR3 bases are TGCACCTGCAGTGCAGGGACAAACCCTAGTGCAGAA. Its protein product is CTCSAGTNPSAE. The CDR3 in full is CTCSAGTNPSAETLYF. V usage is TRBV1 and J usage is TRBJ2-3, with D maybe TRBD1 (5 bases). The sequence runs out 4 residues before the end of the CDR3; the remainder is reconstructed from the germline J gene. This CDR3 is 16 amino acids long. The V end was cut by 1 base, the J end by 0 bases, with 11 bases between. Germline CDR1 reads NSQYPW; CDR2 reads LRSPGD (reference sequence).

As to this clone: The germline and genes are mouse ones. Read sequence stops 4 residues before the CDR3 end, and the germline J gene provides the missing end. The J gene is TRBJ2-1, the V gene TRBV31, with D maybe TRBD1 (7 bases). V was trimmed by 2 bases and J by 6 bases, leaving 14 bases between them. CDR1 and CDR2 from the germline V gene are GKSSPN and SITVG. The CDR3 loop spans 14 amino acids. The CDR3 bases that were read are TGTGCCTGGAGTTCCAAGGGGGCGCTTGCT. This translates into CAWSSKGALA. The complete CDR3 reads CAWSSKGALAEQFF.

Concerning this clone itself: The genes and germline here are from mouse. The CDR3 end lies 4 residues beyond the end of the read and is filled in from the germline J gene. The chain carries TRBV13-2 and TRBJ2-1, with 8 nucleotides matching TRBD2. This CDR3 has 15 residues. V was pared by 0 bases and J by 6 bases, with 5 bases of the junction left unmatched. The V gene's germline CDR1 is NNHNN and CDR2 SYGAGS (reference sequence). CDR3 DNA, as far as it was read: TGTGCCAGCGGTGATGGGGGGGGGCGCCGTGCT. It yields the protein CASGDGGGRRA. The whole CDR3 protein reads CASGDGGGRRAEQFF.

This clone turned up a few times. Mouse germline and gene names are used. The CDR3 end falls 4 residues outside the read, so it is completed with the germline J gene. The chain links TRBV1 to TRBJ2-1; 9 bases are a match to TRBD1. CDR1 and CDR2 (germline): NSQYPW, LRSPGD (reference sequence). The CDR3 is made up of 16 amino acids. The sequenced CDR3 bases are TGCACCTGCAGTGCAGAAAGGGACAGGGTGCGGGCT. Translated: CTCSAERDRVRA. The whole CDR3 is CTCSAERDRVRAEQFF.

This clone was observed a few times. All gene names here are mouse names. The CDR3 end is not reached by the read, which stops 4 residues before it; the germline J gene fills it in. Different DNA sequences within this sample yield the same CDR3. The gene calls are TRBV5 and TRBJ2-7; 7 bases line up with TRBD1. Germline V CDR1 and CDR2: LGHNA, YNLKQL (reference sequence). The CDR3 contains 14 residues. The V gene end was trimmed by 1 base and the J gene end by 3 bases; junction bases not matched to a gene: 3. CDR3 loop: CASSQGQGVYEQYF. The sequenced part of the CDR3 DNA is TGTGCCAGCAGCCAAGGGCAGGGGGTCTAT.

This clone was counted a few times. Mouse names are used for the genes. The read halts 4 residues ahead of the CDR3 end, with the missing end drawn from the germline J gene. The V call is TRBV13-1, the J call TRBJ1-2; D may be TRBD1 (6 bases). The germline V and J ends were trimmed by 3 bases and 3 bases, with 9 bases remaining between them. CDR1 and CDR2 (germline): NSHNY, SYGAGN. CDR3 length: 13 amino acids. The CDR3 sequence: CASSGGADSDYTF. The part of the CDR3 DNA that was read is TGTGCCAGCAGTGGGGGGGCGGACTCC.

Only a few counts were recorded for this clone. Mouse gene names apply. The CDR3 is cut off 4 residues early in the read; its end comes from the germline J gene. This chain connects TRBV13-2 to TRBJ2-5; TRBD1 matches 8 bases. The germline gives CDR1 NNHNN, CDR2 SYGAGS (reference sequence). This CDR3 spans 14 amino acids. Incomplete CDR3 DNA: TGTGCCAGCGGTGATCAGGGGGCGAAAGAC. It is translated as CASGDQGAKD. From start to end, the CDR3 is CASGDQGAKDTQYF.

This clone has a handful of counts. A much larger clone differs by one base, so this may be a read error. Gene names denote mouse genes. From the germline J gene comes the end of the CDR3, since the read stops 4 residues before it. The genes are TRBV4 and TRBJ1-1; D possibly corresponds to TRBD1 (6 bases). CDR3 length equals 14 residues. Germline CDR1 and CDR2: LGHDT and YNNKQL (reference sequence). V was trimmed by 5 bases and J by 0 bases, leaving 10 bases between them. Partial CDR3 DNA: TGTGCCAGCAGCCTCGGGACAACAAACACA. Amino acid sequence: CASSLGTTNT. The whole CDR3 protein reads CASSLGTTNTEVFF.

This clone came up a few times. Gene names denote mouse genes. The read comes to an end 4 residues before the CDR3 does, leaving the germline J gene to fill in the end. The sample contains more than one DNA sequence encoding this CDR3. This chain links TRBV13-2 with TRBJ2-2, with 7 nucleotides matching TRBD2. Germline V lookup: CDR1 NNHNN, CDR2 SYGAGS (reference sequence). After removal of 3 bases from V and 1 base from J, the junction contained 0 bases not matched to a gene. The CDR3 contains 14 residues. Incomplete CDR3 DNA: TGTGCCAGCGGTGCTGGGGGAAACACCGGG. It encodes CASGAGGNTG. The full CDR3 is CASGAGGNTGQLYF.

About this clone: Gene names and germline match the mouse. The sequence runs out 4 residues before the end of the CDR3; the remainder is reconstructed from the germline J gene. This sequence joins TRBV3 and TRBJ2-1; 10 positions match TRBD1. Germline V gives CDR1 SNHLY, CDR2 FYNGKV (reference sequence). This CDR3 region has 16 residues. This chain's CDR3 is CASSLEGTGVGAEQFF. CDR3 DNA (partial): TGTGCCAGCAGCTTAGAGGGGACAGGGGTAGGGGCT.

In regard to this clone: All gene names here are mouse names. The read terminates 4 residues before the CDR3 end, so the remaining end is supplied by the germline J gene. The V gene is TRBV19, the J gene TRBJ2-5; 10 bases agree with TRBD1. Looked up from germline, CDR1 is FNHDT and CDR2 is SITEND (reference sequence). CDR3 length: 14 amino acids. The CDR3: CASSIDRGHDTQYF. The sequenced part of the CDR3 DNA is TGTGCCAGCAGTATCGACAGGGGGCACGAC.

Note on this clone: Germline and genes: mouse. The CDR3 goes on 4 residues after the read ends, and that part is filled in from the germline J gene. Different DNA sequences within this sample yield the same CDR3. This chain links TRBV1 with TRBJ2-2, with D perhaps TRBD2 (6 bases). CDR3 length equals 14 residues. CDR1 and CDR2 (germline): NSQYPW, LRSPGD (reference sequence). The CDR3 loop reads CTCSAGRGVGQLYF. Partial CDR3 DNA: TGCACCTGCAGTGCAGGACGGGGGGTCGGG.

In regard to this clone: Gene names are the mouse ones. Read sequence stops 4 residues before the CDR3 end, and the germline J gene provides the missing end. The genes are TRBV2 and TRBJ2-2; 7 bases match TRBD2. V dropped 4 bases and J dropped 4; count of bases not matched to a gene: 3. The germline gives CDR1 LGHNA, CDR2 YSYQKL. This CDR3 comprises 14 residues. The sequenced CDR3 bases are TGTGCCAGCAGCCCCCACTGGGGCACCGGG. It encodes CASSPHWGTG. The CDR3 in full is CASSPHWGTGQLYF.

This clone came up a few times. The genes and germline here are from mouse. Read coverage stops 3 residues before the CDR3 terminus; the germline J gene supplies the remainder. The chain combines TRBV13-1 with TRBJ1-6, with D possibly TRBD1 on 6 matching bases. TRBJ1-6 is classed as an ORF, of uncertain function. Germline V gene sequence: CDR1 NSHNY, CDR2 SYGAGN. This CDR3 spans 15 amino acids. V lost 0 bases to trimming and J lost 5 bases, with 9 bases between them. The CDR3 DNA, read in part, is TGTGCCAGCAGTGATGTGGGACAAGATAATTCGCCC. It encodes CASSDVGQDNSP. The full-length CDR3 reads as CASSDVGQDNSPLYF.

Points on this clone: Gene names follow the mouse nomenclature. The CDR3 loop is CASSLTRAETLYF. The sequenced part of the CDR3 DNA is TGTGCCAGCAGTCTGACACGTGCAGAA. The rearrangement joins TRBV13-1 to TRBJ2-3; D unclear. From the germline J gene comes the end of the CDR3, since the read stops 4 residues before it. CDR1 is NSHNY, CDR2 SYGAGN, per germline. This CDR3 comprises 13 residues. The ends were cut back, 4 bases at V and 1 base at J, with 7 bases in the middle.

Ten or more counts support this clone. Mouse germline and gene names are used. The read terminates 4 residues ahead of where the CDR3 ends, so the germline J gene completes it. Other DNA sequences from this sample encode an identical CDR3 as well. This chain connects TRBV13-2 to TRBJ2-2; 11 bases are a match to TRBD1. CDR1 and CDR2 from the germline V gene are NNHNN and SYGAGS (reference sequence). This CDR3 has 16 residues. The J segment lost 4 bases and the V segment lost 0 bases, leaving 2 bases of the junction unmatched. This CDR3 is CASGDAGTGGTGQLYF. The DNA read from the CDR3 is TGTGCCAGCGGTGATGCCGGGACAGGGGGCACCGGG.

The sample holds a few counts of this clone. Gene names and germline refer to mouse. Coverage ceases 4 residues before the CDR3 finishes, and the germline J gene fills in the end. V and J are TRBV13-2 and TRBJ1-1; possible D gene TRBD1, 5 bases. Germline-derived CDR1 and CDR2 are NNHNN and SYGAGS (reference sequence). CDR3 length: 12 amino acids. Here the CDR3 reads CASGSRAPEVFF. CDR3 bases read: TGTGCCAGCGGGAGCAGGGCCCCA.

This clone was seen more than once but under ten times. Any gene name here is a mouse gene name. The DNA ends 4 residues before the CDR3 does, and the rest of the CDR3 is filled in from the germline J gene. This chain connects TRBV5 to TRBJ2-2; D not resolved. The CDR3 has 14 residues. Germline loops: CDR1 LGHNA, CDR2 YNLKQL (reference sequence). V was cut by 4 bases and J by 0 bases, with 6 bases left in between. The sequenced part of the CDR3 DNA is TGTGCCAGCAGCCCGACAACAAACACCGGG. This encodes CASSPTTNTG. The full-length CDR3 reads as CASSPTTNTGQLYF.

This clone was observed a handful of times. Mouse germline and gene names are used. From the germline J gene comes the end of the CDR3, since the read stops 4 residues before it. This chain uses TRBV5 with TRBJ2-3; TRBD2 agrees at 12 bases. Per the germline V gene, CDR1 is LGHNA and CDR2 is YNLKQL (reference sequence). The CDR3 spans 17 residues. V shed 4 bases and J 0 bases; nucleotides not matched to a gene: 5. The sequenced CDR3 bases are TGTGCCAGCAGCCTTCCGGGACTGGGGGGAAGTGCAGAA. Encoded protein: CASSLPGLGGSAE. The complete CDR3 reads CASSLPGLGGSAETLYF.

About this clone: Germline and genes: mouse. The read ends 4 residues before the CDR3 terminus; that terminus is restored from the germline J gene. This chain links TRBV13-2 with TRBJ2-2; 9 nucleotides align to TRBD1. CDR3 length equals 16 residues. The V and J ends lost 0 bases and 4 bases, in that order; junction bases with no gene match: 4. Germline V lookup: CDR1 NNHNN, CDR2 SYGAGS (reference sequence). The sequenced CDR3 bases are TGTGCCAGCGGTGATGCAGGGGACAGGGCCACCGGG. Encoded protein: CASGDAGDRATG. The entire CDR3 is CASGDAGDRATGQLYF.